Listed below are T cell receptor beta chains from one sample, sequenced in a study of T cells in Graves' hyperthyroidism and ophthalmopathy. Each CDR3 protein gets one entry after TCRdb re-called the multiplex PCR reads with MiXCR. The table shows 750,000 to 950,000 distinct CDR3 sequences, with approximately 40% occurring only once. Sequencing input: blood. The receptor source for this set is a man younger than 30 with Graves' hyperthyroidism. Both conserved end residues are part of each CDR3. D genes are given only for firm matches. Clone size appears in some rows only: once, few, many, or a class for an expanded clone.

many	-	TRBV19	TRBJ1-2	TGTGCCAGTAGTATAAGCCCAAGGACGTCTACCCAGGGCTACACCTTC	CASSISPRTSTQGYTF
-	TRBD1	TRBV20-1	TRBJ2-7	TGCAGTGCTAGAAAAGGGACAGCGCCCTACGAGCAGTACTTC	CSARKGTAPYEQYF
-	-	TRBV7-2	TRBJ1-1	TGTGCCAGCAGCTTCCGGGACGGGATGAACACTGAAGCTTTCTTT	CASSFRDGMNTEAFF
-	-	TRBV7-3	TRBJ2-2	TGTGCTAGTGAAGGAAACACCGGGGAGCTGTTTTTT	CASEGNTGELFF
few	-	TRBV20-1	TRBJ2-7	TGCAGTGCTTTCGTCCTGGGCCTTACCTACGAGCAGTACTTC	CSAFVLGLTYEQYF
few	-	TRBV20-1	TRBJ2-7	TGCAGTGCTAGGGAAACAAAGAGCTACGAGCAGTACTTC	CSARETKSYEQYF
-	-	TRBV7-2	TRBJ1-4	TGTGCCAGCAGCCCGACAGTCGGCAATGAAAAACTGTTTTTT	CASSPTVGNEKLFF
few	TRBD2	TRBV4-1	TRBJ2-5	TGCGCCAGCAGCCAAGTGATCAGCGGGGGGGCCGGGGAGACCCAGTACTTC	CASSQVISGGAGETQYF
-	TRBD1	TRBV6-2/TRBV6-3	TRBJ1-5	TGTGCCAGCAGTCGGATGGACAGGGGGATTGGGGAGACCCAGCATTTT	CASSRMDRGIGETQHF
few	-	TRBV2	TRBJ2-7	TGTGCCAGCAGAGTGGACGGCTCAACTTCTGGCGAGCAGTACTTC	CASRVDGSTSGEQYF
-	-	TRBV29-1	TRBJ1-6	TGCAGCGTGGTTTGGGGTAGCAATCAGCCCCTCCACTTT	CSVVWGSNQPLHF
-	-	TRBV29-1	TRBJ2-5	TGCAGCTTAAGGCGGGGGCCTAAACAAGAGACCCAGTACTTC	CSLRRGPKQETQYF
-	-	TRBV11-2	TRBJ2-5	TGTGCCAGCAGCTTAACCCAGGACTTC	CASSLTQDF
many	TRBD2	TRBV7-2	TRBJ2-5	TGTGCCAGCAGCTTACCCGGGACTAGCGTGTCCGAGACCCAGTACTTC	CASSLPGTSVSETQYF